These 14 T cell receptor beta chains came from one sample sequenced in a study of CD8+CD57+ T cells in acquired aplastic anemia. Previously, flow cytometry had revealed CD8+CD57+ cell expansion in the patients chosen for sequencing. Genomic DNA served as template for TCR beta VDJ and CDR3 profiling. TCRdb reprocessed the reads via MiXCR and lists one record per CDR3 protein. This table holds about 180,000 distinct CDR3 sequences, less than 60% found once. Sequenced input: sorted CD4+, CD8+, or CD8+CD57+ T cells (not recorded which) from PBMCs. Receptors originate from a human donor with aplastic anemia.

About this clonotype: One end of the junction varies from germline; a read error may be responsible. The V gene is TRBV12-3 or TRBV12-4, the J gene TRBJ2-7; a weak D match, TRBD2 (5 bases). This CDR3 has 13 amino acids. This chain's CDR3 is CASSLGDSYEPYF. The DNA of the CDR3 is TGTGCCAGCAGTTTGGGAGACTCCTACGAGCCGTACTTC.

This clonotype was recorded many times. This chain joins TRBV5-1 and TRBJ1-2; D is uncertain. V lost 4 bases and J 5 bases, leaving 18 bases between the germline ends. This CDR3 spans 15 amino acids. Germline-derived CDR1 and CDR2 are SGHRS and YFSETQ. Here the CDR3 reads CASSPEGWTGYGYTF. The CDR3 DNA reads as TGCGCCAGCAGCCCAGAAGGGTGGACGGGTTATGGCTACACCTTC.

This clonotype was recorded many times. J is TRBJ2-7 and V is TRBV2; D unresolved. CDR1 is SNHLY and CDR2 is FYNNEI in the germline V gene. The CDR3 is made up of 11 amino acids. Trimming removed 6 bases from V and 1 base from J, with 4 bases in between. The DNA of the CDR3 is TGTGCCAGCAGGCGTTCCTACGAGCAGTACTTC. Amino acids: CASRRSYEQYF.

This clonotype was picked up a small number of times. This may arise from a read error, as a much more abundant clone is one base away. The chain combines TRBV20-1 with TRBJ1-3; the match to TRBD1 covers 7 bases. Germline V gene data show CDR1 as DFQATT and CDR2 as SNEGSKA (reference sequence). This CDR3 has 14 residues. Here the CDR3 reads CSASLQGSGSTIYF. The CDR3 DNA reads TGCAGTGCCTCTTTACAGGGGAGTGGAAGCACCATATATTTT.

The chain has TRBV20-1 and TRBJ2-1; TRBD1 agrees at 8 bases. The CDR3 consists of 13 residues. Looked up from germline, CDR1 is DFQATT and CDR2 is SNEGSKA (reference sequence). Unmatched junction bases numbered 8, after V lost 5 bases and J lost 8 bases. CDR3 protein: CSARPDRDYEQFF. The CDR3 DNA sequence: TGCAGTGCTCGACCGGACAGGGACTATGAGCAGTTCTTC.

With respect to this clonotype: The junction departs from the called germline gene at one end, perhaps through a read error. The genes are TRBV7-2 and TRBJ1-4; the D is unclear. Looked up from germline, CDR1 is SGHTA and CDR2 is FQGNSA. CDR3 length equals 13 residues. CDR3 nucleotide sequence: TGTGCCAGCAGCCCATACAGTAATGAAGAACTGTTTTTT. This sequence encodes CASSPYSNEELFF.

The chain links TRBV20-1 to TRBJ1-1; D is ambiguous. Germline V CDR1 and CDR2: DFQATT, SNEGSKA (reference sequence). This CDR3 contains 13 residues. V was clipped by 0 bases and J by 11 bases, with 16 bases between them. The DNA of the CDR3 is TGCAGTGCTAGAGATCCAACCCACCCATTGGCTTTCTTT. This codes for CSARDPTHPLAFF.

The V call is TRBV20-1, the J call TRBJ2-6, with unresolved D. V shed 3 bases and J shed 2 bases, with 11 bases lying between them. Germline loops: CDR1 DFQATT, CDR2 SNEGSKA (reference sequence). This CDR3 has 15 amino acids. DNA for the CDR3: TGCAGTGCTAGGCTGGACGGAACTGGGGCCAACGTCCTGACTTTC. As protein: CSARLDGTGANVLTF.

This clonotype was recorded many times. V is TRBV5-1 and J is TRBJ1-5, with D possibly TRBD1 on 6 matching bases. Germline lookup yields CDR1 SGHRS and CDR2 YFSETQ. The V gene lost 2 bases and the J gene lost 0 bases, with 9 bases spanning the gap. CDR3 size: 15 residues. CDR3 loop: CASSLGQYSNQPQHF. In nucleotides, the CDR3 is TGCGCCAGCAGCTTAGGACAGTATAGCAATCAGCCCCAGCATTTT.

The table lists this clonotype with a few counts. As DNA, the CDR3 is TGTGCCACCAGCAGAGAGGCTAGCGGGGGATCAGAGACCCAGTACTTC. It encodes CATSREASGGSETQYF. The rearrangement joins TRBV15 to TRBJ2-5; 10 nucleotides match TRBD2. CDR3 length equals 16 residues. In germline, CDR1 is LNHNV, CDR2 YYDKDF (reference sequence). J gave up 4 bases and V 0 bases, and 5 bases lay outside the gene matches. Full variable domain (outside the CDR3, taken from reference TRBV15 and TRBJ2-5): DAMVIQNPRYQVTQFGKPVTLSCSQTLNHNVMYWYQQKSSQAPKLLFHYYDKDFNNEADTPDNFQSRRPNTSFCFLDIRSPGLGDTAMYLCATSREASGGSETQYFGPGTRLLVL.

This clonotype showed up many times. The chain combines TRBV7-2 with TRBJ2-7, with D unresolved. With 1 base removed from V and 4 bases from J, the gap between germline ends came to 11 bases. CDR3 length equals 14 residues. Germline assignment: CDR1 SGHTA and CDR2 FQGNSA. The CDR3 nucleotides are TGTGCCAGCAGCTTAGTTGGCAGCACTTACGAGCAGTACTTC. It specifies CASSLVGSTYEQYF.

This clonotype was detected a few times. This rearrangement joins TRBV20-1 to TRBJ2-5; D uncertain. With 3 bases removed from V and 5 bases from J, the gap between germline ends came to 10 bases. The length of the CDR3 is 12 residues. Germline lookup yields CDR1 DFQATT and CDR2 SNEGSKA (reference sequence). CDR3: CSASPAGETQYF. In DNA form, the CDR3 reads TGCAGTGCTAGCCCGGCCGGGGAGACCCAGTACTTC.

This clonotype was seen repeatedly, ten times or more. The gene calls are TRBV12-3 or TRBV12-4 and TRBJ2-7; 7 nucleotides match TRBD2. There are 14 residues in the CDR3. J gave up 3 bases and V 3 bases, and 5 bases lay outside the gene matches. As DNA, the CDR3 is TGTGCCAGCAGTTTCTTTGGCGGGAGCTACGAGCAGTACTTC. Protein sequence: CASSFFGGSYEQYF.

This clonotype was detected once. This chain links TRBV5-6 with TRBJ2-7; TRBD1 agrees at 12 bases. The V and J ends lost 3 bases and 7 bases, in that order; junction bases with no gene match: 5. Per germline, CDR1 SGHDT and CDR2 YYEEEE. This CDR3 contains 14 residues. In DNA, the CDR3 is TGTGCCAGCAGCTGGAAGGGACAGGGGGCGGAGCAGTACTTC. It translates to CASSWKGQGAEQYF.